The 20 T cell receptor beta chains below were found in one sample sequenced in a study of shared clonotypes between healthy human individuals. The repertoire was sequenced with immunoSEQ multiplex PCR; TCRdb's copy has only in-frame clones and lacks some. This sample has some 96,000 clones, with around half found just once. The sample consisted of PBMCs. The receptors were sampled from a woman aged 40 to 50 in good health. Some clones in this sample may be carry-over from other donors' samples.

The V gene is TRBV18, the J gene TRBJ2-6; D unclear. The germline V and J ends were trimmed by 4 bases and 15 bases, with 10 bases remaining between them. This CDR3 is built from 11 residues. CDR1 is KGHSH, CDR2 LQKENI, per germline. The CDR3 DNA reads TGTGCCAGCTCACTTGACACCGCCCTGACTTTC. Its protein product is CASSLDTALTF.

The CDR3 nucleotides read TGTGCCAGCAGCCCTCCGAACCTAGCGTTAGGCTACAATGAGCAGTTCTTC. Amino acids: CASSPPNLALGYNEQFF. The chain links TRBV5-6 to TRBJ2-1; a weak D match, TRBD2 (6 bases). Trimming cost V 4 bases and J 3 bases, with 20 bases left between them. This CDR3 has 17 residues. CDR1 SGHDT and CDR2 YYEEEE come from the germline V gene.

This clone appeared a single time. A much bigger clone sits one base away, suggesting this may be a read error. The genes are TRBV30 and TRBJ2-3, with D uncertain. Trimming removed 3 bases at V and 8 bases at J, with 12 bases between. In germline, CDR1 is GTSNPN, CDR2 SVGIG (reference sequence). This CDR3 comprises 12 residues. The CDR3 here is CAWSLMSGTQYF. CDR3 sequence (DNA): TGTGCCTGGAGCCTCATGTCAGGTACGCAGTATTTT.

This clone was counted only a few times. The chain employs TRBV9 and TRBJ1-5; the D is unclear. The V gene lost 0 bases and the J gene lost 4 bases, with 8 bases spanning the gap. CDR1 and CDR2 (germline): SGDLS, YYNGEE. The length of the CDR3 is 14 residues. CDR3 nucleotide sequence: TGTGCCAGCAGCGTAGGCCAGATTAATCAGCCCCAGCATTTT. It encodes CASSVGQINQPQHF.

This chain links TRBV2 with TRBJ1-5, with TRBD1 as a possible D gene (6 bases). Germline values: CDR1 SNHLY, CDR2 FYNNEI. The CDR3 extends over 14 amino acids. Trimming pared 7 bases from V and 6 bases from J, leaving 16 bases between. The CDR3 nucleotides are TGTGCCAGCAACCGAGGGGGGGGAGTTCAGCCCCAGCATTTT. Protein sequence: CASNRGGGVQPQHF. Based on the CDR3 plus reference TRBV2 and TRBJ1-5, the full variable domain is EPEVTQTPSHQVTQMGQEVILRCVPISNHLYFYWYRQILGQKVEFLVSFYNNEISEKSEIFDDQFSVERPDGSNFTLKIRSTKLEDSAMYFCASNRGGGVQPQHFGDGTRLSIL.

The chain is built from TRBV4-2 and TRBJ2-3, with 9 positions matching TRBD2. The length of the CDR3 is 17 residues. CDR1 and CDR2 (germline): LGHNA, YNFKEQ. The V gene end was trimmed by 5 bases and the J gene end by 0 bases; junction bases not matched to a gene: 9. CDR3 loop: CASSLLAGITSTDTQYF. The CDR3, as DNA: TGTGCCAGCAGCTTACTAGCGGGCATTACTAGCACAGATACGCAGTATTTT.

This clone was seen at least ten times. The chain recombines TRBV28 with TRBJ2-7; D may be TRBD2 (6 bases). Germline CDR1 reads MDHEN; CDR2 reads SYDVKM. Trimming pared 6 bases from V and 4 bases from J, leaving 22 bases between. The CDR3 loop spans 16 amino acids. CDR3 sequence reads: CASSKRRGTAGYEQYF. CDR3 sequence (DNA): TGTGCCAGCAGCAAACGTCGGGGGACTGCGGGGTACGAGCAGTACTTC. The complete variable domain, with remaining parts taken from reference TRBV28 and TRBJ2-7, reads DVKVTQSSRYLVKRTGEKVFLECVQDMDHENMFWYRQDPGLGLRLIYFSYDVKMKEKGDIPEGYSVSREKKERFSLILESASTNQTSMYLCASSKRRGTAGYEQYFGPGTRLTVT.

The chain is built from TRBV9 and TRBJ1-4, with TRBD1 as a possible D gene (6 bases). The CDR3 length is 14 residues. V lost 4 bases and J 8 bases, leaving 15 bases between the germline ends. The germline gives CDR1 SGDLS, CDR2 YYNGEE. This chain's CDR3 is CASSPGWGLEKLFF. For the CDR3, the DNA is TGTGCCAGCAGCCCCGGGTGGGGGCTCGAAAAACTGTTTTTT.

The rearrangement links TRBV27 to TRBJ2-5; TRBD1 matches at 9 bases. The J call may be mistaken, given a closer DNA end match to TRBJ2-7. Germline CDR1 is MNHEY and CDR2 is SMNVEV (reference sequence). The CDR3 is 14 amino acids. CDR3 region: CASSVTGGLDEQYF. CDR3 nucleotides: TGTGCCAGCAGTGTAACAGGGGGCTTAGACGAGCAGTACTTC.

The chain employs TRBV7-1 and TRBJ1-2; 7 bases match TRBD1. TRBV7-1 is an ORF; its function is uncertain. CDR3 length equals 14 residues. J gave up 8 bases and V 4 bases, and 10 bases lay outside the gene matches. The CDR3 sequence: CASSLDTGAPGYTF. For the CDR3, the DNA is TGTGCCAGCAGCTTAGATACAGGGGCACCCGGCTACACCTTC.

This clone was observed many times. V gene TRBV30 combines with J gene TRBJ2-5; D uncertain. CDR1 and CDR2 from the germline V gene are GTSNPN and SVGIG (reference sequence). The CDR3 consists of 13 residues. The germline V and J ends were trimmed by 3 bases and 0 bases, with 8 bases remaining between them. The CDR3 DNA reads TGTGCCTGGAGAGGCAGGTACCAAGAGACCCAGTACTTC. Amino acid sequence: CAWRGRYQETQYF.

In its sample, this clone was seen a few times. V gene TRBV6-1 combines with J gene TRBJ1-3; 8 bases line up with TRBD1. This CDR3 is built from 15 residues. CDR1 MNHNS and CDR2 SASEGT come from the germline V gene. J was trimmed by 3 bases and V by 3 bases; bases with no gene match: 4. Here the CDR3 DNA reads TGTGCCAGCAGTGATCACAGGGGGTTTGGAAACACCATATATTTT. Protein sequence: CASSDHRGFGNTIYF.

The chain links TRBV29-1 to TRBJ1-1; D not certain. In germline, CDR1 is SQVTM, CDR2 ANQGSEA. V lost 3 bases, J lost 4 bases, and 12 bases lay in between. The CDR3 has 13 amino acids. Written as DNA, the CDR3 is TGCAGCGTTGAGTCGCAGGCAATCACTGAAGCTTTCTTT. Its protein is CSVESQAITEAFF. Full variable domain (rest looked up from reference TRBV29-1 and TRBJ1-1): SAVISQKPSRDICQRGTSLTIQCQVDSQVTMMFWYRQQPGQSLTLIATANQGSEATYESGFVIDKFPISRPNLTFSTLTVSNMSPEDSSIYLCSVESQAITEAFFGQGTRLTVV.

This clone was recorded a few times. The genes are TRBV14 and TRBJ2-5, with a tentative D call TRBD1 (6 bases). The V gene lost 1 base and the J gene lost 2 bases, with 11 bases spanning the gap. Germline lookup yields CDR1 SGHDN and CDR2 FVKESK. CDR3 size: 15 residues. CDR3 sequence reads: CASSQALGGQETQYF. CDR3 nucleotides: TGTGCCAGCAGCCAAGCCTTAGGGGGACAAGAGACCCAGTACTTC.

This clone was found a few times. This chain links TRBV19 with TRBJ2-5; TRBD1 aligns across 9 bases. V trimming: 5 bases; J trimming: 5 bases; junction bases outside the gene matches: 9. This CDR3 is 15 amino acids long. Per the germline V gene, CDR1 is LNHDA and CDR2 is SQIVND (reference sequence). The CDR3 sequence: CASSVPGQGSETQYF. In DNA form, the CDR3 reads TGTGCCAGTAGTGTACCGGGACAGGGTTCCGAGACCCAGTACTTC.

V is TRBV27 and J is TRBJ2-7, with a possible D match to TRBD1 (6 bases). Germline loops: CDR1 MNHEY, CDR2 SMNVEV (reference sequence). CDR3 length: 18 amino acids. Trimming took off 4 bases at V and 1 base at J, with 23 bases between the two ends. The CDR3 coding sequence is TGTGCCAGCAGTTCACGGCCCCACCAACTCGGACAGTCCTACGAGCAGTACTTC. This encodes CASSSRPHQLGQSYEQYF.

As to this clone: This may be a read error: a much more frequent sequence differs by one nucleotide. The chain employs TRBV5-4 and TRBJ2-3; possibly TRBD2 for D (6 bases). The V end lost 5 bases, the J end lost 0 bases, and 10 bases lay between the germline ends. Germline V gives CDR1 SGHNT, CDR2 YYREEE (reference sequence). This CDR3 region has 14 residues. This CDR3 is CASSSGTSTDTQYF. CDR3 sequence (DNA): TGTGCCAGCAGTTCCGGGACTAGCACAGATACGCAGTATTTT.

Only a few counts were recorded for this clone. At the DNA level, this CDR3 is encoded by other sequences in the same sample as well. The V call is TRBV5-1, the J call TRBJ2-1, with 7 bases fitting TRBD2. The germline CDR1 and CDR2 sequences are SGHRS and YFSETQ. This CDR3 spans 16 amino acids. Unmatched junction bases numbered 7, after V lost 4 bases and J lost 0 bases. The CDR3 DNA is TGCGCCAGCAGCCCTCGACTAGCCCGCTCCTACAATGAGCAGTTCTTC. Protein sequence: CASSPRLARSYNEQFF. Filled out from reference TRBV5-1 and TRBJ2-1, the complete variable domain reads KAGVTQTPRYLIKTRGQQVTLSCSPISGHRSVSWYQQTPGQGLQFLFEYFSETQRNKGNFPGRFSGRQFSNSRSEMNVSTLELGDSALYLCASSPRLARSYNEQFFGPGTRLTVL.

The chain employs TRBV6-6 and TRBJ1-2, with 8 bases lining up with TRBD1. V shed 6 bases, J shed 1 base, and the junction held 4 bases outside the gene matches. CDR1 is MNHNY, CDR2 SVGAGI, per germline (reference sequence). The CDR3 runs to 14 residues. CDR3 loop: CASRDREGNYGYTF. CDR3 nucleotide sequence: TGTGCCAGCAGGGACAGGGAAGGTAACTATGGCTACACCTTC.

V is TRBV7-8 and J is TRBJ1-5; D remains unclear. Between the trimmed V and J ends, which lost 2 bases and 6 bases, there was a span of 14 bases. This CDR3 contains 15 residues. From germline, CDR1 is SGHVS and CDR2 FQNEAQ. The DNA for the CDR3 is TGTGCCAGCAGCTTAAGCGTAGCATTAAGTCAGCCCCAGCATTTT. It yields the protein CASSLSVALSQPQHF.